The 13 T cell receptor beta chains below were found in one sample sequenced in a study of blood T cell repertoires in COVID-19. Generated by immunoSEQ multiplex PCR, the TCRdb table keeps only in-frame clones and is missing some. The sample lists approximately 140,000 clones; about nine tenths were seen once. The source material was PBMCs or T cells enriched from blood (not recorded which). All receptors come from a woman aged 40 to 50 who had been exposed to COVID-19.

This clone came up once. This chain joins TRBV9 and TRBJ2-5; 9 bases map to TRBD2. The V and J ends lost 0 bases and 10 bases, in that order; junction bases with no gene match: 10. The CDR3 has 15 residues. CDR1 and CDR2 (germline): SGDLS, YYNGEE. This chain's CDR3 is CASSVEAGGPRDQYF. CDR3 coding DNA: TGTGCCAGCAGCGTAGAAGCGGGGGGTCCACGGGACCAGTACTTC.

CDR3 sequence (DNA): TGTGCCAGCAGCCAAGATACTAGCGCCGGCAATGAGCAGTTCTTC. Amino acids: CASSQDTSAGNEQFF. V gene TRBV3-1 (or the pseudogene TRBV3-2) combines with J gene TRBJ2-1; the match to TRBD2 covers 7 bases. Germline V gene sequence: CDR1 LGHDT, CDR2 YNNKEL (reference sequence). After removal of 0 bases from V and 6 bases from J, the junction contained 5 bases not matched to a gene. The CDR3 has 15 amino acids.

This chain links TRBV10-3 with TRBJ2-1; 10 bases fit TRBD1. The CDR3 spans 15 residues. Germline trimming cut 11 bases from V and 8 bases from J; bases unmatched to any gene: 15. Per the germline V gene, CDR1 is ENHRY and CDR2 is SYGVKD. The CDR3 coding sequence is TGTGCCTCCAATCCCGGACAGGGGGATTTACATGAGCAGTTCTTC. Its translation is CASNPGQGDLHEQFF.

This clone was counted at least ten times. The chain uses TRBV6-2 or TRBV6-3 and TRBJ2-5, with a tentative D call TRBD1 (6 bases). Trimming shortened V by 6 bases and J by 5 bases, and 19 bases separated the two germline ends. The germline CDR1 and CDR2 sequences are MNHEY and SVGEGT. This CDR3 comprises 15 residues. The CDR3 here is CASSPGLKQGETQYF. The DNA of the CDR3 is TGTGCCAGCAGCCCGGGCTTAAAGCAGGGGGAGACCCAGTACTTC.

The J gene is TRBJ1-5, the V gene TRBV14; 7 positions match TRBD1. The V and J ends lost 3 bases and 5 bases, in that order; junction bases with no gene match: 4. There are 14 residues in the CDR3. The germline V gene has CDR1 SGHDN and CDR2 FVKESK. CDR3 sequence: CASSQTGRDQPQHF. The CDR3 nucleotides are TGTGCCAGCAGCCAGACAGGGAGAGATCAGCCCCAGCATTTT.

The chain is built from TRBV3-1 (or the pseudogene TRBV3-2) and TRBJ1-4; D unclear. CDR1 is LGHDT and CDR2 is YNNKEL in the germline V gene (reference sequence). Trimming shortened V by 0 bases and J by 5 bases, and 19 bases separated the two germline ends. CDR3 length: 18 residues. The DNA of the CDR3 is TGTGCCAGCAGCCAAGATGCCGGCAGGTATTCCGAAAATGAAAAACTGTTTTTT. Translating it yields CASSQDAGRYSENEKLFF.

The gene calls are TRBV5-4 and TRBJ2-1; 14 bases fit TRBD2. Per the germline V gene, CDR1 is SGHNT and CDR2 is YYREEE (reference sequence). After removal of 4 bases from V and 8 bases from J, the junction contained 5 bases not matched to a gene. The CDR3 is made up of 15 amino acids. The CDR3 DNA reads as TGTGCCAGCAGCAAGACTAGCGGGGGGGCCTATGAGCAGTTCTTC. This sequence encodes CASSKTSGGAYEQFF.

The sample holds one count of this clone. The genes are TRBV19 and TRBJ1-5, with a tentative D call TRBD1 (5 bases). This CDR3 is 16 amino acids long. The V and J ends lost 3 bases and 4 bases respectively, with 16 bases between them. CDR1 and CDR2 (germline): LNHDA, SQIVND (reference sequence). This chain's CDR3 is CASSIRGRVWNQPQHF. The CDR3, as DNA: TGTGCCAGTAGTATCCGGGGGAGGGTTTGGAATCAGCCCCAGCATTTT. Full variable domain (remainder filled in from reference TRBV19 and TRBJ1-5): DGGITQSPKYLFRKEGQNVTLSCEQNLNHDAMYWYRQDPGQGLRLIYYSQIVNDFQKGDIAEGYSVSREKKESFPLTVTSAQKNPTAFYLCASSIRGRVWNQPQHFGDGTRLSIL.

This chain joins TRBV7-9 and TRBJ1-2, with TRBD1 matching 8 bases. The CDR3 spans 17 residues. CDR1 is SEHNR and CDR2 is FQNEAQ in the germline V gene (reference sequence). The ends lost 1 base at V and 4 bases at J; junction bases unmatched: 11. CDR3 region: CASSLGPRRDRFYGYTF. The CDR3 DNA reads TGTGCCAGCAGCTTAGGCCCTCGCCGGGACAGGTTCTATGGCTACACCTTC.

The chain recombines TRBV5-1 with TRBJ2-3; possibly TRBD2 for D (6 bases). The CDR3 is 15 residues long. In germline, CDR1 is SGHRS, CDR2 YFSETQ. Trimming removed 2 bases at V and 3 bases at J, with 13 bases between. In DNA form, the CDR3 reads TGCGCCAGCAGCTTAACGGGAGATATTACAGATACGCAGTATTTT. Encoded protein: CASSLTGDITDTQYF. The complete variable domain, with remaining parts taken from reference TRBV5-1 and TRBJ2-3, reads KAGVTQTPRYLIKTRGQQVTLSCSPISGHRSVSWYQQTPGQGLQFLFEYFSETQRNKGNFPGRFSGRQFSNSRSEMNVSTLELGDSALYLCASSLTGDITDTQYFGPGTRLTVL.

This clone has a single count. The chain recombines TRBV7-2 with TRBJ1-1, with 7 positions matching TRBD1. This CDR3 spans 15 amino acids. J was trimmed by 4 bases and V by 1 base; bases with no gene match: 6. Germline loops: CDR1 SGHTA, CDR2 FQGNSA. The CDR3 sequence: CASSLDPTGITEAFF. The CDR3 DNA reads as TGTGCCAGCAGCTTAGACCCGACAGGGATCACTGAAGCTTTCTTT.

V is TRBV6-4 and J is TRBJ2-1; D ambiguous. The CDR3 length is 13 residues. CDR1 is MRHNA, CDR2 SNTAGT, per germline. The V gene lost 3 bases and the J gene lost 5 bases, with 8 bases spanning the gap. For the CDR3, the DNA is TGTGCCAGCAGTGAGCGGCCCAACAATGAGCAGTTCTTC. It encodes CASSERPNNEQFF.

J is TRBJ2-1 and V is TRBV9, with D maybe TRBD1 (8 bases). The length of the CDR3 is 16 residues. Germline-derived CDR1 and CDR2 are SGDLS and YYNGEE. V lost 4 bases and J 7 bases, leaving 21 bases between the germline ends. This CDR3 reads CASSKGDRRAGNEQFF. CDR3 DNA sequence: TGTGCCAGCAGCAAGGGGGACAGGCGAGCGGGGAATGAGCAGTTCTTC.